The clone carrying this T cell receptor (beta chain) was observed a few times. Its antigen is as yet unknown. This record belongs to a study of cytomegalovirus exposure and HLA in healthy donors. Study-level background: Early released data comprised some 85 million unique TCRs from HLA-typed donors. Study outcomes and limitations: Presence/absence analyses treated sequencing depth as roughly uniform across donors. Reportedly, diagnosis of cytomegalovirus status by the classifier showed high specificity and sensitivity.

The CDR3 runs to 19 residues. Per germline, CDR1 MGHRA and CDR2 YSYEKL. Unmatched junction bases numbered 17, after V lost 3 bases and J lost 5 bases. The PCR contained 60 Vbeta and 13 Jbeta primers. Only in-frame clones appear in the TCRdb table, and some are missing; sequencing was by immunoSEQ multiplex PCR. The sample lists 100,000 to 150,000 clones; roughly 74% were seen once. V is TRBV4-1 and J is TRBJ2-2; 8 positions match TRBD2. This TCR derives from a male donor in good health and CMV-seronegative. The sample consisted of PBMCs. The CDR3 is CASSHPGLRAGGGTGELFF. The CDR3 nucleotides read TGCGCCAGCAGCCATCCAGGGTTGCGGGCGGGGGGCGGTACCGGGGAGCTGTTTTTT.